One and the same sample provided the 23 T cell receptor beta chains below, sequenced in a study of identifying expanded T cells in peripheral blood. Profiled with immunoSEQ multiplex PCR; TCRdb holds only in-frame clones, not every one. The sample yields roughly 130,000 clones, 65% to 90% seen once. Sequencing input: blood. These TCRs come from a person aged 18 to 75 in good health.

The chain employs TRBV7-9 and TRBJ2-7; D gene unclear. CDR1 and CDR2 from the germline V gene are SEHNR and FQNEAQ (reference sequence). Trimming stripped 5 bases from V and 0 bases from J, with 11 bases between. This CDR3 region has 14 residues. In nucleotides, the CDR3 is TGTGCCAGCAGCCGCACAGAGAACTCCTACGAGCAGTACTTC. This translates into CASSRTENSYEQYF.

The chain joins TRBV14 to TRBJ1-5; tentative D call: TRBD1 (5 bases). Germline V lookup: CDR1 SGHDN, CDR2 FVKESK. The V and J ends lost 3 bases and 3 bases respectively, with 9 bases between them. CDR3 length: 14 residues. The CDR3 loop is CASSHPGANQPQHF. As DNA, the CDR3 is TGTGCCAGCAGCCATCCCGGGGCCAATCAGCCCCAGCATTTT.

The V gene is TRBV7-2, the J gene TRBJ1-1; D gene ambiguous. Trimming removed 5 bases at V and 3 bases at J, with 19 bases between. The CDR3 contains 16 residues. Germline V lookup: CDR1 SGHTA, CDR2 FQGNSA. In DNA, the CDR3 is TGTGCCAGCAGCCCTACCTCCAGGACGGTGGACACTGAAGCTTTCTTT. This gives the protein CASSPTSRTVDTEAFF.

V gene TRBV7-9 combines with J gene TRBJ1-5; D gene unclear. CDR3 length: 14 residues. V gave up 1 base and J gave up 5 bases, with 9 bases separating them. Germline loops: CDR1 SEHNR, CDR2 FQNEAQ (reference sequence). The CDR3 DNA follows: TGTGCCAGCAGCTTAGATCGACCCTATCAGCCCCAGCATTTT. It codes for CASSLDRPYQPQHF. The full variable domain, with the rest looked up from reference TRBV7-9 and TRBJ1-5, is DTGVSQNPRHKITKRGQNVTFRCDPISEHNRLYWYRQTLGQGPEFLTYFQNEAQLEKSRLLSDRFSAERPKGSFSTLEIQRTEQGDSAMYLCASSLDRPYQPQHFGDGTRLSIL.

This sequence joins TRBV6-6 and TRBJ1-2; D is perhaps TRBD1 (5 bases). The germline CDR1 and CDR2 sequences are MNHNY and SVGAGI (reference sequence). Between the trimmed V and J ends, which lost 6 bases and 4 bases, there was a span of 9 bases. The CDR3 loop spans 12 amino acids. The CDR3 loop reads CASRGEGYGYTF. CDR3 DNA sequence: TGTGCCAGCAGGGGGGAGGGCTATGGCTACACCTTC.

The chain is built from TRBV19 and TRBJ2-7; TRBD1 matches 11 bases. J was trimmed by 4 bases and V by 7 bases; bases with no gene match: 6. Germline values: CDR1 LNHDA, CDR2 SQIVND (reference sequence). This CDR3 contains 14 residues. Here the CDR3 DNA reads TGTGCCAGTAACGGACAGGGGGCTTCATACGAGCAGTACTTC. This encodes CASNGQGASYEQYF.

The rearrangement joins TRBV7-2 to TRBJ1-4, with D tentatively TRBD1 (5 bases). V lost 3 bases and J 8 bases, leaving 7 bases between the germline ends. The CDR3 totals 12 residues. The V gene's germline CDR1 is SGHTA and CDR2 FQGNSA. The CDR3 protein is CASSFGGEKLFF. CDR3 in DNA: TGTGCCAGCAGCTTCGGGGGGGAAAAACTGTTTTTT.

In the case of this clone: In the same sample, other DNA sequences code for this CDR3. The CDR3 loop is CASSLDYNEQFF. The CDR3 nucleotides read TGTGCCAGCAGCTTGGACTACAATGAGCAGTTCTTC. The gene calls are TRBV5-8 and TRBJ2-1; unclear D gene. The germline V gene has CDR1 SGHTS and CDR2 YDEGEE. Trimming removed 0 bases from V and 3 bases from J, with 1 base in between. The CDR3 sequence is 12 residues long.

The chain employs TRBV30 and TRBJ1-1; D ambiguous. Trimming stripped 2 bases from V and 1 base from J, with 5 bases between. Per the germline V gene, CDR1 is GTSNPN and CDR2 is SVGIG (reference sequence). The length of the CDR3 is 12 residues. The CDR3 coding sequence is TGTGCCTGGAGTATTGGGAACACTGAAGCTTTCTTT. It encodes CAWSIGNTEAFF.

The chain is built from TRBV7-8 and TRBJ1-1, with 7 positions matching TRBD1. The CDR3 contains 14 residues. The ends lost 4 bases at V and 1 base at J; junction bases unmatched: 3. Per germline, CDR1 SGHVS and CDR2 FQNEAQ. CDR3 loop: CASSSGTANTEAFF. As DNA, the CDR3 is TGTGCCAGCAGCTCTGGGACAGCGAACACTGAAGCTTTCTTT.

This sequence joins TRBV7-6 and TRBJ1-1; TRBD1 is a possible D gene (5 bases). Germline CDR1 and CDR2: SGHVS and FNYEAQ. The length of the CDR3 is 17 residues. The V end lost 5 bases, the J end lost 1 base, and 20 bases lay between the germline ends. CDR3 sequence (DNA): TGTGCCAGCAGCCCCGGGTCCCGGGACGGACCGAACACTGAAGCTTTCTTT. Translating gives CASSPGSRDGPNTEAFF.

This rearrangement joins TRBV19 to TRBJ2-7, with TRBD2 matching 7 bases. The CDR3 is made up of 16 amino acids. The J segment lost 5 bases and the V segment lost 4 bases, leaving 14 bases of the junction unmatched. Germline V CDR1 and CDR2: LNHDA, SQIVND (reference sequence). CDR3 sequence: CASSTLGAGVINEQYF. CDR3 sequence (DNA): TGTGCCAGTAGTACTCTTGGGGCGGGAGTAATCAACGAGCAGTACTTC. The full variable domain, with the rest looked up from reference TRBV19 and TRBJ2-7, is DGGITQSPKYLFRKEGQNVTLSCEQNLNHDAMYWYRQDPGQGLRLIYYSQIVNDFQKGDIAEGYSVSREKKESFPLTVTSAQKNPTAFYLCASSTLGAGVINEQYFGPGTRLTVT.

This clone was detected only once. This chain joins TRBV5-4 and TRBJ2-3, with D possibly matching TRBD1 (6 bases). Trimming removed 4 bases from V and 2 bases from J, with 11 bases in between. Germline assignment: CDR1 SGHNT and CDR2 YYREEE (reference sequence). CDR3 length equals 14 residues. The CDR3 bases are TGTGCCAGCAGCCTTGGACAGATCACAGATACGCAGTATTTT. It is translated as CASSLGQITDTQYF. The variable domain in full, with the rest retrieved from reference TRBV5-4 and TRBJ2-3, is ETGVTQSPTHLIKTRGQQVTLRCSSQSGHNTVSWYQQALGQGPQFIFQYYREEENGRGNFPPRFSGLQFPNYSSELNVNALELDDSALYLCASSLGQITDTQYFGPGTRLTVL.

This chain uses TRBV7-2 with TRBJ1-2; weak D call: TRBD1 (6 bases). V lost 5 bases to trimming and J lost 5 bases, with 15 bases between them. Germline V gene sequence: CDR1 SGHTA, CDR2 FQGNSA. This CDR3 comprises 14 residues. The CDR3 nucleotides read TGTGCCAGCAGCCCACCCGGGACACCTTATGGCTACACCTTC. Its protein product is CASSPPGTPYGYTF.

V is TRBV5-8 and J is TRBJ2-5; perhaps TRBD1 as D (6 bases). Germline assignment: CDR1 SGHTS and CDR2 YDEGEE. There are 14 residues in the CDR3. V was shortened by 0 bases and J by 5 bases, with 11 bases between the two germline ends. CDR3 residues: CASSLDRAGETQYF. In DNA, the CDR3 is TGTGCCAGCAGCTTGGACAGGGCAGGGGAGACCCAGTACTTC.

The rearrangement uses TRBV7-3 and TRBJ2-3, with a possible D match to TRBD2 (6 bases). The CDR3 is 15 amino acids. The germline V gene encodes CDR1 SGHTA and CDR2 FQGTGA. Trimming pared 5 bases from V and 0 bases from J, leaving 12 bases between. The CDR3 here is CASSPTRTSTDTQYF. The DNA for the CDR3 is TGTGCCAGCAGCCCGACTAGAACTAGCACAGATACGCAGTATTTT.

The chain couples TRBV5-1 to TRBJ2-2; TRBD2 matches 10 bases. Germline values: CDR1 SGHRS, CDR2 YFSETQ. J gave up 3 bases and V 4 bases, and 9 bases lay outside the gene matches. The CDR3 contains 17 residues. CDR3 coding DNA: TGCGCCAGCAGCGGAGGTCTAGCGGGAGTATACACCGGGGAGCTGTTTTTT. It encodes CASSGGLAGVYTGELFF.

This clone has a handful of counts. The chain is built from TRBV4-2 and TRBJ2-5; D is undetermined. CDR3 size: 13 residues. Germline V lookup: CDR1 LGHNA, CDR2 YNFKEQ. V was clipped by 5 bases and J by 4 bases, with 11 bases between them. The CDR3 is CASSSTVRETQYF. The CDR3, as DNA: TGTGCCAGCAGCAGCACGGTACGAGAGACCCAGTACTTC.

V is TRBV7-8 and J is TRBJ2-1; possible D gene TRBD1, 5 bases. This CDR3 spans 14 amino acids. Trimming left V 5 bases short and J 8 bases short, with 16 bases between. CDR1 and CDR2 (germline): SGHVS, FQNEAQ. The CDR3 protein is CASSPWGGQDEQFF. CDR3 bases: TGTGCCAGCAGCCCCTGGGGCGGCCAGGATGAGCAGTTCTTC. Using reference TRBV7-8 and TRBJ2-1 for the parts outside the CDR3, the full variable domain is GAGVSQSPRYKVAKRGQDVALRCDPISGHVSLFWYQQALGQGPEFLTYFQNEAQLDKSGLPSDRFFAERPEGSVSTLKIQRTQQEDSAVYLCASSPWGGQDEQFFGPGTRLTVL.

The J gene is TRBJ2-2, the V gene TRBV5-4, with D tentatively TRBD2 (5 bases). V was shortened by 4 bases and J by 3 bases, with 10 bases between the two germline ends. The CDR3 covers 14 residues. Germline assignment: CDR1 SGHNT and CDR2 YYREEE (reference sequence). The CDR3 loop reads CASSLERHTGELFF. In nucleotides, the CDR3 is TGTGCCAGCAGCCTGGAGCGGCACACCGGGGAGCTGTTTTTT.

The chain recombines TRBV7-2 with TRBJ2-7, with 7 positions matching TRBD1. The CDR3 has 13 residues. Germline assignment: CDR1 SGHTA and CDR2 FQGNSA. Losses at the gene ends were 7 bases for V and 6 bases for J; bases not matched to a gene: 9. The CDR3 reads CASTPLRQGEQYF. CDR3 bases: TGTGCCAGCACCCCACTTCGACAGGGCGAGCAGTACTTC.

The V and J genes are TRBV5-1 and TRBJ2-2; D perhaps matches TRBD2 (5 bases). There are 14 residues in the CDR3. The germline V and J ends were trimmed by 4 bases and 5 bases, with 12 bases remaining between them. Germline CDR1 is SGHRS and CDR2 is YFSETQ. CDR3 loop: CASSQGGYTGELFF. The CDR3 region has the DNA TGCGCCAGCAGCCAAGGAGGATATACCGGGGAGCTGTTTTTT.

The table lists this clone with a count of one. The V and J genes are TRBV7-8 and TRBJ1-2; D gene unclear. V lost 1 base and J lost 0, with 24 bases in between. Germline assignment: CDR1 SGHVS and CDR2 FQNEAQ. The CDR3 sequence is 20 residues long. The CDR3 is CASSLGGFRGLNKANYGYTF. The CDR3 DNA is TGTGCCAGCAGCTTAGGTGGTTTTCGCGGACTAAACAAAGCTAACTATGGCTACACCTTC. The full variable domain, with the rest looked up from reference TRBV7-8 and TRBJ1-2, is GAGVSQSPRYKVAKRGQDVALRCDPISGHVSLFWYQQALGQGPEFLTYFQNEAQLDKSGLPSDRFFAERPEGSVSTLKIQRTQQEDSAVYLCASSLGGFRGLNKANYGYTFGSGTRLTVV.